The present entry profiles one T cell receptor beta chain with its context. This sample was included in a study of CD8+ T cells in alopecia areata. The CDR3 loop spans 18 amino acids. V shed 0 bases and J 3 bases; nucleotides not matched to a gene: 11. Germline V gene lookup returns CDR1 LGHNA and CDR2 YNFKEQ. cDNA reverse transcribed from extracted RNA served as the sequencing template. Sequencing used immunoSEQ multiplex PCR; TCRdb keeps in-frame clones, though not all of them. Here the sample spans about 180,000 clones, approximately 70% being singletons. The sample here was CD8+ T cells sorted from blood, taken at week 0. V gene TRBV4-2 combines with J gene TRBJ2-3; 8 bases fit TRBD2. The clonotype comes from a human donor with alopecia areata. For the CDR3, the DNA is TGTGCCAGCAGCCAAGATAGCGGGACGGGGGACCTTACAGATACGCAGTATTTT. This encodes CASSQDSGTGDLTDTQYF.